The 17 T cell receptor beta chains given below trace back to one sample, sequenced in a study of T cell repertoires in cytomegalovirus infection. TCRdb processed the reads anew with MiXCR; each CDR3 protein has one entry. The profile shows about 260,000 distinct CDR3 sequences, roughly an eighth of them singletons. Sequencing was performed on PBMCs. The source of these receptors is a human donor in good health (CMV status not recorded). Some clones in this sample may be carry-over from other donors' samples.

This clonotype was found many times. The chain couples TRBV7-2 to TRBJ2-2, with 14 positions matching TRBD2. The CDR3 consists of 18 residues. Germline CDR1 and CDR2: SGHTA and FQGNSA. With V trimmed by 5 bases and J by 1 base, 6 bases remained unmatched. The DNA of the CDR3 is TGTGCCAGCAGCCCCCAGACTAGCGGGAGGGTGAACACCGGGGAGCTGTTTTTT. Amino acid sequence: CASSPQTSGRVNTGELFF.

Only a few counts were recorded for this clonotype. The J gene is TRBJ2-5, the V gene TRBV20-1; no clear D. This CDR3 spans 13 amino acids. V was clipped by 3 bases and J by 4 bases, with 12 bases between them. CDR1 and CDR2 from the germline V gene are DFQATT and SNEGSKA (reference sequence). This CDR3 reads CSARDRRVETQYF. In nucleotides, the CDR3 is TGCAGTGCTAGGGACCGACGTGTAGAGACCCAGTACTTC.

This clonotype was counted at least ten times. The chain employs TRBV20-1 and TRBJ2-1, with 7 positions matching TRBD2. Unmatched junction bases numbered 4, after V lost 1 base and J lost 1 base. The CDR3 sequence is 15 residues long. The germline V gene encodes CDR1 DFQATT and CDR2 SNEGSKA (reference sequence). The CDR3 here is CSARVGGSSYNEQFF. In DNA form, the CDR3 reads TGCAGTGCTAGAGTTGGCGGGAGTTCCTACAATGAGCAGTTCTTC.

This clonotype was observed a handful of times. V usage is TRBV5-1 and J usage is TRBJ2-1; D is possibly TRBD2 (5 bases). The CDR3 extends over 15 amino acids. V shed 0 bases and J shed 9 bases, with 16 bases lying between them. The germline CDR1 and CDR2 sequences are SGHRS and YFSETQ. The CDR3 DNA sequence: TGCGCCAGCAGCTTGGGAGCTTCCGGAGGAGTTGAGCAGTTCTTC. Residues: CASSLGASGGVEQFF.

This clonotype was observed at least ten times. The chain uses TRBV28 and TRBJ2-5; D is possibly TRBD2 (5 bases). Trimming cost V 6 bases and J 0 bases, with 14 bases left between them. The CDR3 contains 15 residues. CDR1 and CDR2 (germline): MDHEN, SYDVKM. The CDR3 coding sequence is TGTGCCAGCAGCTCCAGCGGACGGTACCAAGAGACCCAGTACTTC. As protein: CASSSSGRYQETQYF.

This clonotype appeared many times. The chain couples TRBV7-2 to TRBJ1-1, with D possibly matching TRBD1 (6 bases). This CDR3 region has 13 residues. The germline V gene has CDR1 SGHTA and CDR2 FQGNSA. Trimming took 5 bases from V and 4 from J, leaving 11 bases between them. In nucleotides, the CDR3 is TGTGCCAGCAGCCCGCAGGGGCTCACTGAAGCTTTCTTT. Protein sequence: CASSPQGLTEAFF. Together with reference TRBV7-2 and TRBJ1-1, the CDR3 gives the full variable domain: GAGVSQSPSNKVTEKGKDVELRCDPISGHTALYWYRQSLGQGLEFLIYFQGNSAPDKSGLPSDRFSAERTGGSVSTLTIQRTQQEDSAVYLCASSPQGLTEAFFGQGTRLTVV.

This clonotype appeared many times. V usage is TRBV11-3 and J usage is TRBJ2-1; 9 bases fit TRBD2. Germline lookup yields CDR1 SGHNT and CDR2 YENEEA. Losses at the gene ends were 5 bases for V and 8 bases for J; bases not matched to a gene: 13. The CDR3 has 16 residues. CDR3 sequence: CASSPTGTSLFYEQFF. In DNA, the CDR3 is TGTGCCAGCAGCCCCACCGGGACTAGCCTTTTCTATGAGCAGTTCTTC.

The rearrangement joins TRBV20-1 to TRBJ2-2; 13 bases are shared with TRBD2. This CDR3 has 15 amino acids. V trimming: 3 bases; J trimming: 6 bases; junction bases outside the gene matches: 4. The germline V gene encodes CDR1 DFQATT and CDR2 SNEGSKA (reference sequence). CDR3 region: CSASRLAGGSGELFF. The CDR3 coding sequence is TGCAGTGCTAGTCGACTAGCGGGAGGTTCCGGGGAGCTGTTTTTT.

This clonotype showed up many times. V and J are TRBV7-2 and TRBJ2-7; perhaps TRBD2 as D (6 bases). Germline assignment: CDR1 SGHTA and CDR2 FQGNSA. Trimming removed 1 base from V and 0 bases from J, with 13 bases in between. This CDR3 comprises 16 residues. DNA for the CDR3: TGTGCCAGCAGCTTAGTGGGCGGGGTTCCCTCCTACGAGCAGTACTTC. Translating gives CASSLVGGVPSYEQYF.

This clonotype was counted many times. The chain joins TRBV7-2 to TRBJ2-1; perhaps TRBD2 as D (5 bases). Trimming pared 3 bases from V and 4 bases from J, leaving 13 bases between. Germline loops: CDR1 SGHTA, CDR2 FQGNSA. The CDR3 sequence is 15 residues long. Here the CDR3 DNA reads TGTGCCAGCAGCTTTCAAGCGGACTTATACAATGAGCAGTTCTTC. It is translated as CASSFQADLYNEQFF.

This clonotype was seen more than once but under ten times. The genes are TRBV20-1 and TRBJ2-7; no firm D call. The CDR3 totals 14 residues. V was clipped by 2 bases and J by 1 base, with 12 bases between them. Germline V gene lookup returns CDR1 DFQATT and CDR2 SNEGSKA (reference sequence). The CDR3 protein is CSARSPASSYEQYF. The CDR3 DNA reads as TGCAGTGCTAGAAGTCCCGCCTCGTCCTACGAGCAGTACTTC.

The sample holds a few counts of this clonotype. CDR3: CASSLGDRGSGANVLTF. The CDR3 DNA sequence: TGTGCCAGCAGCTTAGGGGACAGGGGCTCGGGGGCCAACGTCCTGACTTTC. The V and J genes are TRBV7-4 and TRBJ2-6; 10 nucleotides line up with TRBD1. This CDR3 spans 17 amino acids. CDR1 is SGHVT, CDR2 SQSDAQ, per germline. V was clipped by 1 base and J by 4 bases; unmatched bases: 4.

This chain links TRBV12-5 with TRBJ2-1, with 9 bases matching TRBD1. Trimming took 6 bases from V and 0 from J; bases not matched to a gene: 3. The CDR3 is 15 amino acids. Germline CDR1 and CDR2: LGHNT and FRNRAP. Here the CDR3 DNA reads TGTGCTAGTGGGAAGGGACAGGGCTCCTACAATGAGCAGTTCTTC. Translated, it gives CASGKGQGSYNEQFF.

This clonotype was recorded once. The rearrangement links TRBV5-1 to TRBJ1-5; D gene ambiguous. V dropped 0 bases and J dropped 2 bases, with 12 bases sitting between them. This CDR3 is 16 amino acids long. Per the germline V gene, CDR1 is SGHRS and CDR2 is YFSETQ. The CDR3 is CASSLVPGPGNQPQHF. The CDR3 DNA is TGCGCCAGCAGCTTGGTTCCGGGTCCGGGCAATCAGCCCCAGCATTTT.

This clonotype was recorded a few times. The V call is TRBV4-1, the J call TRBJ1-1; TRBD1 matches at 8 bases. The CDR3 has 16 residues. Germline loops: CDR1 MGHRA, CDR2 YSYEKL. V lost 4 bases and J lost 1; bases outside the gene matches: 8. Here the CDR3 reads CASSPRLGQANTEAFF. CDR3 DNA: TGCGCCAGCAGCCCACGCCTGGGACAGGCGAACACTGAAGCTTTCTTT.

V gene TRBV20-1 combines with J gene TRBJ2-5; unclear D gene. In germline, CDR1 is DFQATT, CDR2 SNEGSKA (reference sequence). V was trimmed by 3 bases and J by 1 base, leaving 6 bases between them. CDR3 length: 12 amino acids. In DNA form, the CDR3 reads TGCAGTGCTAGGGTCGTCCAAGAGACCCAGTACTTC. Amino acids: CSARVVQETQYF.

The chain is built from TRBV5-1 and TRBJ1-2, with D uncertain. V lost 2 bases and J 6 bases, leaving 5 bases between the germline ends. The CDR3 sequence is 11 residues long. The germline gives CDR1 SGHRS, CDR2 YFSETQ. The CDR3 spells CASSLWNGYTF. The DNA of the CDR3 is TGCGCCAGCAGCTTATGGAATGGCTACACCTTC.